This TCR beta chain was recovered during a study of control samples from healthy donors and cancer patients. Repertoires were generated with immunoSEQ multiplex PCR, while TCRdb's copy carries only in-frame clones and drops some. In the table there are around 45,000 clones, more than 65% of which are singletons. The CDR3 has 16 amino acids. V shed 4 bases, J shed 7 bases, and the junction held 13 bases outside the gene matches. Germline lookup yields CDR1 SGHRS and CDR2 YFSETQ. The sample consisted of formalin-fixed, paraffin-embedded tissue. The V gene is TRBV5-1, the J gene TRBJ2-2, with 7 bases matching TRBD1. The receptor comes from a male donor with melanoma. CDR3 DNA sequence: TGCGCCAGCAGCCCGGACACGACAGGGTTGGGCGGGGAGCTGTTTTTT. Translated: CASSPDTTGLGGELFF. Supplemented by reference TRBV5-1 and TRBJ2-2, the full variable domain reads KAGVTQTPRYLIKTRGQQVTLSCSPISGHRSVSWYQQTPGQGLQFLFEYFSETQRNKGNFPGRFSGRQFSNSRSEMNVSTLELGDSALYLCASSPDTTGLGGELFFGEGSRLTVL.